What follows describes a single TCR beta chain. No antigen is known for it. No much larger clone exists at a distance of one base, and base qualities are not known. Libraries were made using 5' RACE. TCRdb records Illumina HiSeq 2500 as the sequencer. The second PCR ran for roughly 7 to 12 cycles and used a J-beta primer mix along with a sample-barcoded 5' primer. A template-switch 5' adaptor carrying 12 random nucleotides introduced a unique molecular identifier onto each TCR beta cDNA molecule. Each sample yielded at least 2.5 million CDR3-containing paired-end reads. First-strand cDNA synthesis was performed from all RNA using the Mint cDNA synthesis kit, with priming by a TRBC-specific oligonucleotide. After uracil-DNA glycosylase treatment, a first 18-cycle PCR used universal primers M1SS and BC2_uni_R on all cDNA. From the authors' description of their analysis: Normalization of each sample was performed by random selection of 1 million high-quality reads, each carrying a distinct molecular identifier. Instead of being binned into consensus sequences, reads that shared molecular identifiers were thrown out. CDR3 identification, clonotype clustering and error correction used MiTCR with a Q25 quality threshold and the strictest error-elimination algorithm. Lower-bound total TCR beta diversity was estimated with a nonparametric unseen species model using Euler transformation. The public sequencing data were trimmed at Q25 with fastp and processed into clonotypes with MiXCR by TCRdb, which kept only in-frame beta chains. Entries are consolidated by CDR3 protein sequence, retaining the most common genes and DNA. TCRdb's processing, not the authors', yielded these V and J calls. This sample holds about 1,500,000 distinct CDR3 sequences; around 39% were observed only once. Roughly 7.9% of the sample is held by the ten biggest clonotypes.

This sample was included in a study of blood T cells in healthy people across ages (dated by TCRdb to about 2015). Background for the entire study: In model experiments, template switching captured about one uniquely barcoded TCR beta cDNA molecule for every two T cells. Age-related changes in TCR beta repertoire diversity were measured in the study by deep sequencing normalized with unique cDNA molecular identifiers. The donors were split into four age groups: young (average 16 years), middle-aged (around 37), aged (around 67) and long-lived (roughly 80). Donors of different ages were randomly distributed across sequencing lanes to avoid experimental bias. For two donors (one aged 18 to 29 and one aged 80 or older), the study analyzed two additional independent replicas of 1 million unique cDNA reads from the same blood draw. Paper-wide results and their limitations: Donor CMV infection status was unknown, potentially confounding age-related changes in expanded clonotypes. Estimates of total diversity based on one million sequenced T cells were regarded as lower bounds and as underestimates. The percentage of naive T cells measured by flow cytometry correlated strongly with observed TCR beta diversity. Since profiling was done on bulk unsorted PBMCs, naive and antigen-experienced compartments could not be conclusively compared. The long-lived group showed more naive CD4+ T cells, fewer expanded clones and increased TCR diversity than the aged group, suggesting age selection. As age increased, observed TCR beta diversity per million T cells dropped in a roughly linear way, and a significant reduction was already evident by age about 40.

The donors were about 40 Caucasian individuals from Russia, aged 6 to 90 years, who were systemically healthy. Each donor gave about 9.7 milliliters of peripheral blood, drawn into EDTA-treated Vacutainer tubes. Ficoll-Paque density-gradient centrifugation was used to isolate PBMCs, with at least 7 million obtained per sample. Total RNA was extracted from PBMCs with Trizol reagent, with at least 5.5 micrograms obtained per sample. The percentages of naive CD45RAhigh/CD27high T cells were determined by flow cytometry on a PBMC aliquot from every donor. The source material was blood. The TCR originated in a woman younger than 35 in good health.

The CDR3 protein sequence reads: CASSQTGTSGFSYNEQFF. The DNA is TGTGCCAGCAGCCAAACGGGGACTAGCGGGTTCTCCTACAATGAGCAGTTCTTC. Recombination connected TRBV6-1 to TRBJ2-1, with 12 central nucleotides matching TRBD2. CDR1 and CDR2 are drawn from the germline V gene: MNHNS, SASEGT. For this chain, trimming is 6 bases at the V end and 0 bases at the J end, and the number of junction bases without a gene match is 9. Measured from the cysteine to the phenylalanine, the CDR3 is 18 residues long. This entry keeps only the CDR3 DNA: 54 bases, framed from base 1.